These 5 T cell receptor beta chains were sequenced from one sample in a study of CD8+ T cells in alopecia areata. Extraction of RNA preceded its reverse transcription into cDNA, which served as the sequencing template. The method was immunoSEQ multiplex PCR; TCRdb's version includes in-frame clones alone and lacks a portion of them. The sample has roughly 65,000 clones, about half seen once. The sample here was CD8+ T cells sorted from blood, taken at week 0. The receptors were sampled from a human donor with alopecia areata.

This chain uses TRBV19 with TRBJ2-7; perhaps TRBD1 as D (6 bases). Germline CDR1 reads LNHDA; CDR2 reads SQIVND (reference sequence). V was cut by 2 bases and J by 5 bases, with 7 bases left in between. The CDR3 runs 12 residues. The CDR3 sequence: CASSIQGNEQYF. For the CDR3, the DNA is TGTGCCAGTAGTATACAGGGGAACGAGCAGTACTTC.

The chain carries TRBV5-1 and TRBJ2-7, with 10 positions matching TRBD2. Germline loops: CDR1 SGHRS, CDR2 YFSETQ. V trimming: 4 bases; J trimming: 4 bases; junction bases outside the gene matches: 8. The CDR3 has 15 amino acids. The CDR3 coding sequence is TGCGCCAGCAGCCTTCTCGGACTAGCGGATTACGAGCAGTACTTC. This sequence encodes CASSLLGLADYEQYF.

The chain recombines TRBV11-2 with TRBJ2-5; D possibly corresponds to TRBD2 (5 bases). This CDR3 region has 13 residues. In germline, CDR1 is SGHAT, CDR2 FQNNGV. With 1 base removed from V and 7 bases from J, the gap between germline ends came to 10 bases. The CDR3: CASSLVLAGTQYF. The CDR3 nucleotides read TGTGCCAGCAGCTTAGTGTTGGCGGGGACCCAGTACTTC. The full variable domain, completed using reference TRBV11-2 and TRBJ2-5, is EAGVAQSPRYKIIEKRQSVAFWCNPISGHATLYWYQQILGQGPKLLIQFQNNGVVDDSQLPKDRFSAERLKGVDSTLKIQPAKLEDSAVYLCASSLVLAGTQYFGPGTRLLVL.

This chain uses TRBV25-1 with TRBJ1-2; tentatively, D is TRBD1 (5 bases). Germline assignment: CDR1 MGHDK and CDR2 SYGVNS. The CDR3 loop spans 18 amino acids. Trimming removed 5 bases from V and 3 bases from J, with 25 bases in between. The CDR3 sequence is CASSPGGKGRALDYGYTF. The CDR3 region has the DNA TGTGCCAGCAGTCCGGGGGGGAAAGGACGGGCCCTCGACTATGGCTACACCTTC.

This clone was detected only a few times. The chain links TRBV28 to TRBJ2-5; tentative D call: TRBD1 (6 bases). Per germline, CDR1 MDHEN and CDR2 SYDVKM. The CDR3 is 15 residues long. V shed 6 bases and J shed 4 bases, with 18 bases lying between them. The CDR3 DNA sequence: TGTGCCAGCAGGCTACCGGGACACCAGAGAGAGACCCAGTACTTC. Protein product: CASRLPGHQRETQYF.